Only a few counts were recorded for the clone carrying this TCR beta chain. Its antigen is not known. This sample stems from a study of a mutant IDH1 vaccine in newly diagnosed glioma. Germline-derived CDR1 and CDR2 are SGHVS and FQNEAQ. The CDR3 runs 17 residues. V shed 1 base and J 0 bases; nucleotides not matched to a gene: 6. Time point specified: week 47, end of study. The investigators gave 300 ug of mutant IDH1 20-mer peptide in each vaccine dose, together with topical imiquimod. Eight vaccinations went to patients in weeks 1, 3, 5, 7, 11, 15, 19, 23. Overall study findings and caveats: Altogether, 85% to 95% of patients exhibited vaccine-induced immune responses.

Profiled with immunoSEQ multiplex PCR; TCRdb holds only in-frame clones, not every one. Counted here are about 62,000 clones, under 85% occurring once; the ten biggest clones make up around 4%. This rearrangement joins TRBV7-8 to TRBJ2-1, with 7 bases aligning to TRBD2. This receptor was obtained from a man younger than 40 with glioma. The specimen was PBMCs, collected from a glioma patient whose treatment included an IDH1 peptide vaccine. The CDR3 protein is CASSLDGRGSSYNEQFF. The CDR3 nucleotides read TGTGCCAGCAGCTTAGACGGGCGGGGGAGCTCCTACAATGAGCAGTTCTTC.